One and the same sample provided the 7 T cell receptor beta chains below, sequenced in a study of T cell responses to AZD1222 COVID-19 vaccine. Sequencing used immunoSEQ multiplex PCR; TCRdb keeps in-frame clones, though not all of them. The sample records 160,000 or so clones, 85% to 90% being singletons. The starting material was peripheral blood, obtained on day 0 of AZD1222 vaccination. The source of these receptors is an adult in good health.

The V gene is TRBV2, the J gene TRBJ1-1, with a weak D call TRBD1 (5 bases). The CDR3 runs 12 residues. The V and J ends lost 5 bases and 13 bases respectively, with 17 bases between them. Germline V gene sequence: CDR1 SNHLY, CDR2 FYNNEI. CDR3 DNA: TGTGCCAGCAGTCACGACAAGGGGTCGGGTTTCTTT. Translating it yields CASSHDKGSGFF.

The chain uses TRBV5-4 and TRBJ2-7; 7 bases match TRBD2. The length of the CDR3 is 15 residues. CDR1 is SGHNT and CDR2 is YYREEE in the germline V gene (reference sequence). V lost 4 bases, J lost 3 bases, and 10 bases stayed unmatched. The CDR3 DNA sequence: TGTGCCAGCAGCCTGGGGGGGGTTGTTAACTACGAGCAGTACTTC. This gives the protein CASSLGGVVNYEQYF.

This rearrangement joins TRBV5-1 to TRBJ2-3; TRBD1 aligns across 9 bases. V lost 4 bases, J lost 0 bases, and 3 bases stayed unmatched. The CDR3 is 15 residues long. Germline V gene data show CDR1 as SGHRS and CDR2 as YFSETQ. In DNA form, the CDR3 reads TGCGCCAGCAGCATAGGACAGGGGAGCACAGATACGCAGTATTTT. Translating gives CASSIGQGSTDTQYF.

The genes are TRBV5-1 and TRBJ2-2; D is perhaps TRBD1 (5 bases). Germline V lookup: CDR1 SGHRS, CDR2 YFSETQ. The CDR3 is 14 amino acids. V was cut by 2 bases and J by 5 bases, with 10 bases left in between. CDR3 sequence (DNA): TGCGCCAGCAGCTTAGCCGCAGGGACCGGGGAGCTGTTTTTT. The encoded protein is CASSLAAGTGELFF. The full variable domain, completed using reference TRBV5-1 and TRBJ2-2, is KAGVTQTPRYLIKTRGQQVTLSCSPISGHRSVSWYQQTPGQGLQFLFEYFSETQRNKGNFPGRFSGRQFSNSRSEMNVSTLELGDSALYLCASSLAAGTGELFFGEGSRLTVL.

This clone appeared a single time. The rearrangement uses TRBV9 and TRBJ1-3; no clear D. This CDR3 region has 15 residues. V was pared by 0 bases and J by 4 bases, with 11 bases between. CDR1 is SGDLS and CDR2 is YYNGEE in the germline V gene. CDR3: CASSVEVGPGNTIYF. DNA for the CDR3: TGTGCCAGCAGCGTAGAGGTGGGTCCAGGAAACACCATATATTTT.

The chain combines TRBV5-4 with TRBJ1-2; 11 positions agree with TRBD1. Trimming removed 2 bases from V and 5 bases from J; junction bases left unmatched: 11. Germline CDR1 and CDR2: SGHNT and YYREEE (reference sequence). The CDR3 has 17 residues. The CDR3 here is CASSFIGQGAFGYGYTF. CDR3 DNA sequence: TGTGCCAGCAGCTTTATTGGACAGGGGGCGTTTGGTTATGGCTACACCTTC. The complete variable domain, with remaining parts taken from reference TRBV5-4 and TRBJ1-2, reads ETGVTQSPTHLIKTRGQQVTLRCSSQSGHNTVSWYQQALGQGPQFIFQYYREEENGRGNFPPRFSGLQFPNYSSELNVNALELDDSALYLCASSFIGQGAFGYGYTFGSGTRLTVV.

This clone has only a few counts. This sequence joins TRBV11-2 and TRBJ2-2, with D uncertain. The CDR3 runs 16 residues. Germline CDR1 SGHAT, CDR2 FQNNGV. Trimming removed 0 bases at V and 4 bases at J, with 12 bases between. CDR3 sequence (DNA): TGTGCCAGCAGCTTAGATGTAGGAGTGCGCACCGGGGAGCTGTTTTTT. This translates into CASSLDVGVRTGELFF.